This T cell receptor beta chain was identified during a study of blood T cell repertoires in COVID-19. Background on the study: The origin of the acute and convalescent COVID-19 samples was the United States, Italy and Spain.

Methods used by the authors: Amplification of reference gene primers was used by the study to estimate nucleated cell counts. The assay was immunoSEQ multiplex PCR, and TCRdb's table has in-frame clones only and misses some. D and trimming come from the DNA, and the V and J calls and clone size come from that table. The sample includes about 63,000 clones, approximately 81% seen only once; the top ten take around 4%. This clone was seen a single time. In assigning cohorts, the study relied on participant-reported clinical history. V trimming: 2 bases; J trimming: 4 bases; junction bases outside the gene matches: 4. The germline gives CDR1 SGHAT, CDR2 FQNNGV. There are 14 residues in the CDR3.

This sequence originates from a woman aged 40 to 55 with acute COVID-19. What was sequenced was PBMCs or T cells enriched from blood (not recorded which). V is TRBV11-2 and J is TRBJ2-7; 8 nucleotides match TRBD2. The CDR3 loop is CASSLSGSNYEQYF. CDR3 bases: TGTGCCAGCAGCTTAAGCGGGAGTAATTACGAGCAGTACTTC.